The sequence of this TCR beta chain was determined in a study of control samples from healthy donors and cancer patients. Method: immunoSEQ multiplex PCR; TCRdb's copy keeps in-frame clones and lacks some. The data contain approximately 70,000 clones, 65% to 85% of them singletons. This CDR3 region has 13 residues. Trimming removed 4 bases at V and 4 bases at J, with 11 bases between. Germline CDR1 MNHEY, CDR2 SVGEGT. The V call is TRBV6-2 or TRBV6-3, the J call TRBJ2-7; the D call may be TRBD1 or TRBD2 (7 bases each). The source material was blood. This TCR came from a man in his sixties in good health. CDR3 coding DNA: TGTGCCAGCAGTTTTCAGGGGGGGTACGAGCAGTACTTC. It is translated as CASSFQGGYEQYF.